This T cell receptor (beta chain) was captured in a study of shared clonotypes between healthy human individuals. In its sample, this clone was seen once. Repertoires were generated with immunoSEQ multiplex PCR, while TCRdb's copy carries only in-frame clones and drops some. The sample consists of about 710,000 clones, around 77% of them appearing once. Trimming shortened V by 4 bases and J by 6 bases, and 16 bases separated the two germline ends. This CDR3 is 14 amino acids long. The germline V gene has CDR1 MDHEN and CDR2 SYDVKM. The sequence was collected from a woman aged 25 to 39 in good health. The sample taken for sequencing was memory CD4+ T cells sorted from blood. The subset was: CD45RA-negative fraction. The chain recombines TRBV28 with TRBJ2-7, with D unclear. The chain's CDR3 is CASSSSGPIFEQYF. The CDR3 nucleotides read TGTGCCAGCAGTTCCTCCGGACCGATCTTCGAGCAGTACTTC.